The following is a TCR beta chain sequence with its context. In the original processing: From reference gene primer amplification, estimates of nucleated cell counts were derived. The data were produced by immunoSEQ multiplex PCR, yet TCRdb's version contains in-frame clones alone and is incomplete. V and J calls and clone size are those listed in that table; D and trimming were worked out from the DNA. The profile shows 35,000 to 50,000 clones, about four fifths of them singletons. The source of the sample is a study of blood T cell repertoires in COVID-19. Study as a whole: Samples taken during acute and convalescent COVID-19 were collected in the United States, Italy and Spain. PBMCs, B-cell-depleted T cells, or T cells provided the cDNA or gDNA that made up the material.

The CDR3 extends over 12 amino acids. Trimming cost V 0 bases and J 4 bases, with 5 bases left between them. Germline-derived CDR1 and CDR2 are SGHNT and YYREEE (reference sequence). The clonotype originates from a human donor with acute or convalescent COVID-19. The donor label of this sample is uncertain. The V and J genes are TRBV5-4 and TRBJ2-7; unclear D gene. Material: peripheral blood. This chain's CDR3 is CASSLGAYEQYF. The CDR3 DNA reads TGTGCCAGCAGCTTGGGAGCTTACGAGCAGTACTTC.